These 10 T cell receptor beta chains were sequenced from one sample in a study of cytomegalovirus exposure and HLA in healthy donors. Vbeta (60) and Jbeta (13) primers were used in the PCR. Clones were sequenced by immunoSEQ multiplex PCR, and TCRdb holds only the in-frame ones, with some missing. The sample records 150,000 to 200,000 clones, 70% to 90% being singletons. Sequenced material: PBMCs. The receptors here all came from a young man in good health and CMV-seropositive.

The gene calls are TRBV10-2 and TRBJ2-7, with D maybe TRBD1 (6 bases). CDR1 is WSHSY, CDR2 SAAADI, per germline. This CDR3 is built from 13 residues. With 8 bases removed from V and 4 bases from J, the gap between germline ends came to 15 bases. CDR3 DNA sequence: TGCGCCAGCGGGGACAAGGACCGTTACGAGCAGTACTTC. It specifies CASGDKDRYEQYF.

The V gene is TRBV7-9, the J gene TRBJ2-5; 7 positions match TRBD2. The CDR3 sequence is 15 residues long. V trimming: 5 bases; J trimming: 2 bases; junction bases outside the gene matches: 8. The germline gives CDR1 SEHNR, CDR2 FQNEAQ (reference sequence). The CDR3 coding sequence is TGTGCCAGCAGCGGGGGGGTAGGCATTCAAGAGACCCAGTACTTC. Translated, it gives CASSGGVGIQETQYF. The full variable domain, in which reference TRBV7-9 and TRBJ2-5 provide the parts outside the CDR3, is DTGVSQNPRHKITKRGQNVTFRCDPISEHNRLYWYRQTLGQGPEFLTYFQNEAQLEKSRLLSDRFSAERPKGSFSTLEIQRTEQGDSAMYLCASSGGVGIQETQYFGPGTRLLVL.

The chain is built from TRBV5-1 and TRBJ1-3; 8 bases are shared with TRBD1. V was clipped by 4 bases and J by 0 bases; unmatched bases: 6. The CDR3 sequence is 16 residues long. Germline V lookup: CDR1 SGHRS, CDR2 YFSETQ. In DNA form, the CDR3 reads TGCGCCAGCAGCCCTGGGACAGGAGACTCTGGAAACACCATATATTTT. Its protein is CASSPGTGDSGNTIYF.

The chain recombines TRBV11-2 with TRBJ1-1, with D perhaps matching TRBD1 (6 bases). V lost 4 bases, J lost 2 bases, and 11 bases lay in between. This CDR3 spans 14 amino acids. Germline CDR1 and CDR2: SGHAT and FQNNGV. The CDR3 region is CASSSQGINTEAFF. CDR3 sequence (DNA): TGTGCCAGCAGCTCTCAGGGGATAAACACTGAAGCTTTCTTT.

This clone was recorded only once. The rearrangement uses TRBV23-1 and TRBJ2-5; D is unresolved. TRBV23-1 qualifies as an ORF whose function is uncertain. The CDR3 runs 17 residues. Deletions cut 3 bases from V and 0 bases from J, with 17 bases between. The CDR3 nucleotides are TGCGCCAGCAGTCAGTACCCGGGTATCCAGTACCAAGAGACCCAGTACTTC. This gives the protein CASSQYPGIQYQETQYF.

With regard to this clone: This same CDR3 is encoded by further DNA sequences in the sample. The CDR3 spells CASSLQGQNEKLFF. The CDR3 coding sequence is TGCGCCAGCAGCTTACAGGGACAGAATGAAAAACTGTTTTTT. The chain combines TRBV5-1 with TRBJ1-4; TRBD1 aligns across 7 bases. Germline CDR1 SGHRS, CDR2 YFSETQ. The CDR3 runs to 14 residues. V dropped 2 bases and J dropped 5; count of bases not matched to a gene: 3. The entire variable domain, with the rest obtained from reference TRBV5-1 and TRBJ1-4, is as follows: KAGVTQTPRYLIKTRGQQVTLSCSPISGHRSVSWYQQTPGQGLQFLFEYFSETQRNKGNFPGRFSGRQFSNSRSEMNVSTLELGDSALYLCASSLQGQNEKLFFGSGTQLSVL.

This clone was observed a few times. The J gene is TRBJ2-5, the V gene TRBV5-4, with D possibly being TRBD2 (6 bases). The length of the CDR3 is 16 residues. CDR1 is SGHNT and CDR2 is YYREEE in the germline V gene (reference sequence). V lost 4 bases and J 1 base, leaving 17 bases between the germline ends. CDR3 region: CASSPGPGVSQETQYF. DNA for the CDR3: TGTGCCAGCAGCCCGGGGCCGGGGGTAAGCCAAGAGACCCAGTACTTC.

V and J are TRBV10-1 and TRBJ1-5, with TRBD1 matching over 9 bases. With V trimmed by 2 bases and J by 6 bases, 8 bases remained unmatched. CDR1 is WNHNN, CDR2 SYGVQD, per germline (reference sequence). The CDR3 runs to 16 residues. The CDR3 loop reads CASSEPRDRDPQPQHF. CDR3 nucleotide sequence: TGCGCCAGCAGTGAGCCCCGGGACAGGGACCCTCAGCCCCAGCATTTT.

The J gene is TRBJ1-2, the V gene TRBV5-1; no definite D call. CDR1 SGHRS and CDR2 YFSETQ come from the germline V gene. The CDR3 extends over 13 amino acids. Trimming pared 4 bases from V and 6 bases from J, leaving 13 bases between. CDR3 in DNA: TGCGCCAGCAGCATACTCGCCCGTGATGGCTACACCTTC. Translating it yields CASSILARDGYTF. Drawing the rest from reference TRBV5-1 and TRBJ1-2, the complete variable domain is KAGVTQTPRYLIKTRGQQVTLSCSPISGHRSVSWYQQTPGQGLQFLFEYFSETQRNKGNFPGRFSGRQFSNSRSEMNVSTLELGDSALYLCASSILARDGYTFGSGTRLTVV.

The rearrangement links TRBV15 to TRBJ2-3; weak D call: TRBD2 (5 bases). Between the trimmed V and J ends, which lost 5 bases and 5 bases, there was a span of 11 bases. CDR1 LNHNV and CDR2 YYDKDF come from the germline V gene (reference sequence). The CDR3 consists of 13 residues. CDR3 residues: CATSYAGVDTQYF. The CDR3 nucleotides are TGTGCCACCAGCTATGCCGGGGTAGATACGCAGTATTTT.